This T cell receptor (beta chain) was recorded in a study of cytotoxic CD8 clonotypes in ibrutinib-treated CLL. About this clone itself: Its target is not known.

Profiled with immunoSEQ multiplex PCR; TCRdb holds only in-frame clones, not every one. The repertoire includes about 140,000 clones, around 81% of them detected once, and 7.6% sits in the top ten. Findings of the study overall: Patients had baseline clonality above age-matched healthy donors, and this clonality moved with circulating CD8+ T-cell counts. Rare overall, public clonotypes shrank or held steady under therapy.

Germline values: CDR1 SGHAT, CDR2 FQDESV (reference sequence). The junction had 3 bases not matched to a gene; V was cut back by 1 base and J by 0 bases. This CDR3 is built from 18 residues. Cryopreserved PBMCs provided around 1.9 micrograms of genomic DNA for the TCR beta libraries. The sequences come from PBMCs, collected after 36 months of ibrutinib treatment. The V and J genes are TRBV11-1 and TRBJ2-1; 13 bases match TRBD2. This TCR came from a human donor with chronic lymphocytic leukemia. The CDR3 nucleotides are TGTGCCAGCAGCTTAGGACTAGCGGGAGGCACCTCCTACAATGAGCAGTTCTTC. This sequence encodes CASSLGLAGGTSYNEQFF.